This T cell receptor beta chain was profiled in a study of CD8+ T cells in alopecia areata. Documented treatment: oral pan-JAK inhibitor, 5-10 mg twice daily. Sorting of CD4+ and CD8+ T cells was performed on PBMCs. This clone was seen more than once but under ten times. The CDR3 loop spans 15 amino acids. Germline CDR1 ENHRY, CDR2 SYGVKD. Trimming at V came to 5 bases and at J to 2 bases, leaving 5 bases not matched to a gene. Extraction of RNA preceded its reverse transcription into cDNA, which served as the sequencing template. Sequencing was performed with immunoSEQ multiplex PCR; in TCRdb, only in-frame clones are kept and a portion is missing. The sample yields hundreds of thousands of clones, 58% seen once.

This specimen was CD4+ T cells sorted from blood, taken at week 24, from a patient treated with tofacitinib. The origin of this receptor is a human donor with alopecia areata. The rearrangement uses TRBV10-3 and TRBJ2-3, with TRBD1 identical over 9 bases. The CDR3 nucleotides read TGTGCCATCAGTACTCGACAGGGGGACACAGATACGCAGTATTTT. Protein product: CAISTRQGDTDTQYF.